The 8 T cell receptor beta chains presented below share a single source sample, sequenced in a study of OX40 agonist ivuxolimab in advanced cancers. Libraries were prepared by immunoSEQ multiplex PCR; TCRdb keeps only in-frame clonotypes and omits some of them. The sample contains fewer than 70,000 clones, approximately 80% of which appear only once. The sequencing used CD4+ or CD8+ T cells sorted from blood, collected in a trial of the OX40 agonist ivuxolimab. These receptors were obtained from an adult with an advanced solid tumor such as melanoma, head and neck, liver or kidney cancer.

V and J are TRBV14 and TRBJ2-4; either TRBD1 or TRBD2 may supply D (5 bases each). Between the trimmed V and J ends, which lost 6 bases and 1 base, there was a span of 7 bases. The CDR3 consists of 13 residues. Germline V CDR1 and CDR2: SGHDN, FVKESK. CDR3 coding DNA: TGTGCCAGCAGGGGGACGGCCAAAAACATTCAGTACTTC. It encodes CASRGTAKNIQYF.

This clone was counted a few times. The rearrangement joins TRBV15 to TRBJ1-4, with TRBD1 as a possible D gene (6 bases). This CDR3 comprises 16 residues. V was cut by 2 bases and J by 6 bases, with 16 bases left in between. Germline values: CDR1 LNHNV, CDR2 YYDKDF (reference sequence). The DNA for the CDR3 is TGTGCCACCAGCAGACGGGGGGGACAACGGGATGAAAAACTGTTTTTT. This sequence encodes CATSRRGGQRDEKLFF.

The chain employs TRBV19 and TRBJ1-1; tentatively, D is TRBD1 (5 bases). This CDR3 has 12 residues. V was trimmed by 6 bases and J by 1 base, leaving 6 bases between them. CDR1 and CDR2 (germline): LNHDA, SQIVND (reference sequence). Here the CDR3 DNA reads TGTGCCAGTAGGGGGGGGAACACTGAAGCTTTCTTT. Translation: CASRGGNTEAFF.

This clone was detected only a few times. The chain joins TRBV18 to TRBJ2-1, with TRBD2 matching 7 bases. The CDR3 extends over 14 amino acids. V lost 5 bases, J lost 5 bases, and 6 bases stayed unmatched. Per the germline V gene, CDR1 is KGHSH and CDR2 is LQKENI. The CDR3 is CASSEGLTDNEQFF. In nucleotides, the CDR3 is TGTGCCAGCTCAGAGGGACTAACCGACAATGAGCAGTTCTTC.

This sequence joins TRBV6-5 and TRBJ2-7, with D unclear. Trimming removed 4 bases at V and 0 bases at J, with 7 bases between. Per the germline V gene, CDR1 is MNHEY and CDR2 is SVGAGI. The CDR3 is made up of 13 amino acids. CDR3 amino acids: CASSSRPSYEQYF. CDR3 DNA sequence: TGTGCCAGCAGTTCCAGACCCTCCTACGAGCAGTACTTC.

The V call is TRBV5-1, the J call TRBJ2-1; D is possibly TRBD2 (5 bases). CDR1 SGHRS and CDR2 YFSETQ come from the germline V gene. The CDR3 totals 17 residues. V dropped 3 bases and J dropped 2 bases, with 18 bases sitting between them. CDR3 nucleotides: TGCGCCAGCAGCTCAACACCTACTAGTAGCCCCTACAATGAGCAGTTCTTC. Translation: CASSSTPTSSPYNEQFF.

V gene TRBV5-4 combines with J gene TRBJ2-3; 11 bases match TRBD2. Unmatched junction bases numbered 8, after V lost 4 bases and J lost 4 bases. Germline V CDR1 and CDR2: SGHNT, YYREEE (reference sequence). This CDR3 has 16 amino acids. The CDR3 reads CASSPGTSGGPDTQYF. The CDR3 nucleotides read TGTGCCAGCAGCCCTGGCACTAGCGGGGGTCCAGATACGCAGTATTTT.

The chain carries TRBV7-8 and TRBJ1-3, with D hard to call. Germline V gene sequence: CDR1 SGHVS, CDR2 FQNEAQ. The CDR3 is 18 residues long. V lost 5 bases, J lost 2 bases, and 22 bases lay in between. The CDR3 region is CASSQGRSGNVAGNTIYF. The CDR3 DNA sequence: TGTGCCAGCAGCCAAGGACGTTCCGGGAACGTGGCTGGAAACACCATATATTTT.